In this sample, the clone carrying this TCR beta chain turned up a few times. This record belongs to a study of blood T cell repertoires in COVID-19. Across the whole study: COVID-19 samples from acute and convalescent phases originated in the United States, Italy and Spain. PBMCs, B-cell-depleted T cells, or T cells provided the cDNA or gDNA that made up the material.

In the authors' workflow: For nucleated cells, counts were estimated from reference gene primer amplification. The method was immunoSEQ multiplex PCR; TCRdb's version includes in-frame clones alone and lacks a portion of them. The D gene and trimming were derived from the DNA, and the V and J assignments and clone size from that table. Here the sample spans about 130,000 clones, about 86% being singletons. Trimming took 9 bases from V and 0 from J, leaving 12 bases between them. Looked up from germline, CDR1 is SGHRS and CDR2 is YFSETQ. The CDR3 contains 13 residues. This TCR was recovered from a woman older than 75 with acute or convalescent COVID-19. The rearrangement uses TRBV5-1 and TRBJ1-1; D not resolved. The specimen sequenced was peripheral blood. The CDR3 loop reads CATCETMNTEAFF. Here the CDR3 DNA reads TGCGCCACCTGCGAGACTATGAACACTGAAGCTTTCTTT. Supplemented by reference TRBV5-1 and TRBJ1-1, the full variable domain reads KAGVTQTPRYLIKTRGQQVTLSCSPISGHRSVSWYQQTPGQGLQFLFEYFSETQRNKGNFPGRFSGRQFSNSRSEMNVSTLELGDSALYLCATCETMNTEAFFGQGTRLTVV.